The 18 T cell receptor beta chains below were found in one sample sequenced in a study of T cell responses to AZD1222 COVID-19 vaccine. Clones were read by immunoSEQ multiplex PCR, and TCRdb kept only the in-frame ones, dropping some. The sample includes some 120,000 clones, over 90% of them seen just once. This specimen was peripheral blood, taken on day 0 of AZD1222 vaccination. These receptors came from an adult in good health.

This chain connects TRBV5-6 to TRBJ2-1; D might be TRBD2 (6 bases). Germline V gene lookup returns CDR1 SGHDT and CDR2 YYEEEE. The CDR3 runs 14 residues. V was trimmed by 2 bases and J by 7 bases, leaving 13 bases between them. CDR3 sequence reads: CASSFRGKGNEQFF. The CDR3 DNA reads as TGTGCCAGCAGCTTTCGGGGGAAAGGGAATGAGCAGTTCTTC.

J is TRBJ2-1 and V is TRBV9; D is unclear. The CDR3 is made up of 15 amino acids. Germline CDR1 and CDR2: SGDLS and YYNGEE. Trimming removed 0 bases from V and 0 bases from J, with 7 bases in between. CDR3 sequence (DNA): TGTGCCAGCAGCGTAGTAATGAGCTCCTACAATGAGCAGTTCTTC. It encodes CASSVVMSSYNEQFF. Looking up the rest from reference TRBV9 and TRBJ2-1 gives the full variable domain: DSGVTQTPKHLITATGQRVTLRCSPRSGDLSVYWYQQSLDQGLQFLIQYYNGEERAKGNILERFSAQQFPDLHSELNLSSLELGDSALYFCASSVVMSSYNEQFFGPGTRLTVL.

The genes are TRBV6-6 and TRBJ1-5, with D possibly TRBD1 on 5 matching bases. Deletions cut 0 bases from V and 0 bases from J, with 6 bases between. Germline CDR1 and CDR2: MNHNY and SVGAGI (reference sequence). This CDR3 is built from 15 residues. CDR3 in amino acids: CASSYSGDSNQPQHF. DNA for the CDR3: TGTGCCAGCAGTTACTCGGGGGATAGCAATCAGCCCCAGCATTTT.

J is TRBJ1-3 and V is TRBV3-1 (or the pseudogene TRBV3-2); possible D gene TRBD1, 5 bases. Germline V gene lookup returns CDR1 LGHDT and CDR2 YNNKEL (reference sequence). Trimming left V 4 bases short and J 0 bases short, with 10 bases between. This CDR3 is 15 amino acids long. In nucleotides, the CDR3 is TGTGCCAGCAGCCGGGACTCAACCTCTGGAAACACCATATATTTT. Its protein is CASSRDSTSGNTIYF.

The chain employs TRBV11-2 and TRBJ1-1; D is uncertain. Trimming took off 1 base at V and 1 base at J, with 7 bases between the two ends. In germline, CDR1 is SGHAT, CDR2 FQNNGV. There are 14 residues in the CDR3. CDR3 bases: TGTGCCAGCAGCTTAGTCGCAGGGAACACTGAAGCTTTCTTT. It encodes CASSLVAGNTEAFF.

In nucleotides, the CDR3 is TGTGCCACCAGTATACTCTATATGGGTCAGGGGCAGGATGGCTACACCTTC. Its translation is CATSILYMGQGQDGYTF. The genes are TRBV15 and TRBJ1-2; tentative D call: TRBD1 (6 bases). The CDR3 contains 17 residues. Trimming cost V 6 bases and J 6 bases, with 26 bases left between them. Germline values: CDR1 LNHNV, CDR2 YYDKDF (reference sequence).

V usage is TRBV3-1 (or the pseudogene TRBV3-2) and J usage is TRBJ2-2, with unresolved D. The CDR3 length is 19 residues. Per germline, CDR1 LGHDT and CDR2 YNNKEL (reference sequence). Trimming pared 3 bases from V and 4 bases from J, leaving 24 bases between. The CDR3 region is CASSHLPRTVRFPTGELFF. The DNA for the CDR3 is TGTGCCAGCAGCCATCTGCCCAGGACCGTAAGATTTCCCACCGGGGAGCTGTTTTTT.

This chain connects TRBV19 to TRBJ2-1; D is unclear. Germline loops: CDR1 LNHDA, CDR2 SQIVND (reference sequence). The CDR3 has 16 residues. Trimming removed 5 bases from V and 0 bases from J, with 14 bases in between. In DNA form, the CDR3 reads TGTGCCAGTAGTGGGTCGACCGAAAGCTCCTACAATGAGCAGTTCTTC. Amino acids: CASSGSTESSYNEQFF. Full variable domain (missing parts from reference TRBV19 and TRBJ2-1): DGGITQSPKYLFRKEGQNVTLSCEQNLNHDAMYWYRQDPGQGLRLIYYSQIVNDFQKGDIAEGYSVSREKKESFPLTVTSAQKNPTAFYLCASSGSTESSYNEQFFGPGTRLTVL.

The V and J genes are TRBV11-3 and TRBJ2-2; D is uncertain. V was pared by 0 bases and J by 2 bases, with 7 bases between. Germline V gene lookup returns CDR1 SGHNT and CDR2 YENEEA. The CDR3 has 15 amino acids. The CDR3 DNA reads as TGTGCCAGCAGCTTAGATTCCAGAAACACCGGGGAGCTGTTTTTT. Encoded protein: CASSLDSRNTGELFF.

The V gene is TRBV5-1, the J gene TRBJ1-2; possible D gene TRBD1, 6 bases. CDR1 SGHRS and CDR2 YFSETQ come from the germline V gene. This CDR3 is 14 amino acids long. V was pared by 0 bases and J by 8 bases, with 14 bases between. Written as DNA, the CDR3 is TGCGCCAGCAGCTTGGGGGGGCACCAAGGGGGCTACACCTTC. This encodes CASSLGGHQGGYTF.

This chain uses TRBV21-1 with TRBJ2-7; the table's TRBD1 call for D was not verified on the DNA. TRBV21-1 is designated a pseudogene. The CDR3 consists of 11 residues. The CDR3 bases are TGTGCCAGCAGCAAAGGACAGGGAGAGTACTTC. Protein product: CASSKGQGEYF.

This chain uses TRBV30 with TRBJ2-5; D unresolved. This CDR3 comprises 12 residues. Per germline, CDR1 GTSNPN and CDR2 SVGIG (reference sequence). V lost 2 bases to trimming and J lost 4 bases, with 8 bases between them. The DNA for the CDR3 is TGTGCCTGGAGTCCCGGAGCAGAGACCCAGTACTTC. It translates to CAWSPGAETQYF.

This chain uses TRBV6-5 with TRBJ1-1; D is undetermined. Germline V CDR1 and CDR2: MNHEY, SVGAGI. With 6 bases removed from V and 0 bases from J, the gap between germline ends came to 14 bases. The CDR3 spans 15 residues. The DNA of the CDR3 is TGTGCCAGCAGCCGGCCCACCCTTATGAACACTGAAGCTTTCTTT. Protein sequence: CASSRPTLMNTEAFF.

The chain joins TRBV3-1 (or the pseudogene TRBV3-2) to TRBJ1-6; no definite D call. V lost 2 bases, J lost 4 bases, and 6 bases lay in between. This CDR3 is 14 amino acids long. Germline CDR1 and CDR2: LGHDT and YNNKEL (reference sequence). The CDR3 here is CASSQTSYNSPLHF. The CDR3 nucleotides read TGTGCCAGCAGCCAAACGTCTTATAATTCACCCCTCCACTTT.

This clone was seen once. The chain recombines TRBV7-2 with TRBJ1-1; D gene unclear. CDR3 length: 15 residues. V gave up 5 bases and J gave up 0 bases, with 13 bases separating them. CDR1 and CDR2 from the germline V gene are SGHTA and FQGNSA. CDR3 DNA sequence: TGTGCCAGCAGCCCCAATGTCGGGATGAACACTGAAGCTTTCTTT. This translates into CASSPNVGMNTEAFF.

The CDR3 sequence is CASSHSPEKLFF. The CDR3 DNA sequence: TGCGCCAGCAGCCATTCCCCCGAAAAACTGTTTTTT. The chain carries TRBV4-1 and TRBJ1-4; D remains unclear. Per the germline V gene, CDR1 is MGHRA and CDR2 is YSYEKL. The length of the CDR3 is 12 residues. V lost 3 bases and J 8 bases, leaving 7 bases between the germline ends.

This chain joins TRBV2 and TRBJ1-2; 10 bases are a match to TRBD1. V trimming: 5 bases; J trimming: 3 bases; junction bases outside the gene matches: 9. From germline, CDR1 is SNHLY and CDR2 FYNNEI. There are 16 residues in the CDR3. CDR3 coding DNA: TGTGCCAGCAGTCCCGGACAGGGGGGTTTGGACTATGGCTACACCTTC. Encoded protein: CASSPGQGGLDYGYTF.

The V and J genes are TRBV6-2 or TRBV6-3 and TRBJ2-7; 8 bases agree with TRBD2. There are 15 residues in the CDR3. V shed 5 bases, J shed 7 bases, and the junction held 13 bases outside the gene matches. CDR1 is MNHEY and CDR2 is SVGEGT in the germline V gene. The CDR3 nucleotides read TGTGCCAGCAGTGTCTACCGGGGGGGCCTTGAGGAGCAGTACTTC. This encodes CASSVYRGGLEEQYF.